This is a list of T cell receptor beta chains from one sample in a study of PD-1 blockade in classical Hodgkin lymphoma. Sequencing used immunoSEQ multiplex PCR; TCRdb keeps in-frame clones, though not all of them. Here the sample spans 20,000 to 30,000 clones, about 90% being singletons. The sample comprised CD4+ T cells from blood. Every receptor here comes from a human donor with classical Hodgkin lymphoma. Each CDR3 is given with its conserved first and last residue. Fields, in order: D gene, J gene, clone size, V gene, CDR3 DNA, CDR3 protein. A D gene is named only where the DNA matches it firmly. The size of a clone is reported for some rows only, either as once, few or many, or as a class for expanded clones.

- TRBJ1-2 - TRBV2 TGTGCCAGCAGTCCCGGACAGAATGGCTACACCTTC CASSPGQNGYTF
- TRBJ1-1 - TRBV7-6 TGTGCCAGCAGCTTAGCTAGAGGGGCGCCAGGGTATACTGAAGCTTTCTTT CASSLARGAPGYTEAFF
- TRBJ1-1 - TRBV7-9 TGTGCCAGCAGCCCCGATTGGGAGGACGCTGAAGCTTTCTTT CASSPDWEDAEAFF
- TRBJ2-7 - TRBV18 TGTGCCAGCTCACCGGTCGTAGCCTACGAGCAGTACTTC CASSPVVAYEQYF
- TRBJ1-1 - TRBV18 TGTGCCAGCTCACCACCGTCAGGGGTTAGCACTGAAGCTTTCTTT CASSPPSGVSTEAFF
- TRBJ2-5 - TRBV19 TGTGCCAGCAAGCCCCGCGGGCGGCAAGAGACCCAGTACTTC CASKPRGRQETQYF
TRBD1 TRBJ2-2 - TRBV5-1 TGCGCCAGCAGCTTAGATGGACAGGGGCCCACCGGGGAGCTGTTTTTT CASSLDGQGPTGELFF
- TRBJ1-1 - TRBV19 TGTGCCAGTAGTACATCTTCGGGGCAGCTGAACACTGAAGCTTTCTTT CASSTSSGQLNTEAFF
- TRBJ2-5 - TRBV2 TGTGCCAGCAGTTTAACTAGCAGTCAGGAGACCCAGTACTTC CASSLTSSQETQYF
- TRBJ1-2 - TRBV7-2 TGTGCCAGCAGCTTAGAACAGGGTGGCTATGGCTACACCTTC CASSLEQGGYGYTF
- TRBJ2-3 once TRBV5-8 TGTGCCAGCAGCTTGGGACTAGTTCACCCAGATACGCAGTATTTT CASSLGLVHPDTQYF
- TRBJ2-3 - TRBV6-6 TGTGCCAGCAGCTACCTCCGGGCGGCAGATACGCAGTATTTT CASSYLRAADTQYF
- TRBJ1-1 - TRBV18 TGTGCCAGCTCACCACCCCAGGGTGGGGGCACTGAAGCTTTCTTT CASSPPQGGGTEAFF
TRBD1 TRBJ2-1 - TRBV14 TGTGCCAGCAGCCAAGATCGAACAGGGGGCTGGAATGAGCAGTTCTTC CASSQDRTGGWNEQFF
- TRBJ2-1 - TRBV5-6 TGTGCCAGCAGCCCCCTCCTGGCGAGGGGGGGGCCCGATCCGGAGCAGTTCTTC CASSPLLARGGPDPEQFF
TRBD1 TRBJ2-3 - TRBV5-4 TGTGCCAGCAGCTCTGGACAGGGCTGGACAGATACGCAGTATTTT CASSSGQGWTDTQYF
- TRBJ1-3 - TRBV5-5 TGTGCCAGCAGCAGATCCGGGATAGACACCATATATTTT CASSRSGIDTIYF
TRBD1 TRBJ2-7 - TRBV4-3 TGCGCCAGCAGCCAAGGGACAGGGATCTCCTACGAGCAGTACTTC CASSQGTGISYEQYF
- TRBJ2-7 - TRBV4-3 TGCGCCAGCAGCCGGTCGGGAGTGGGCTACGAGCAGTACTTC CASSRSGVGYEQYF
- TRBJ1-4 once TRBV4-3 TGCGCCAGCAGCCAAGATTGGGGAAGTGAAAAACTGTTTTTT CASSQDWGSEKLFF
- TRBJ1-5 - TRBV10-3 TGTGCCACCAGGGAGGGTAATCAGCCCCAGCATTTT CATREGNQPQHF
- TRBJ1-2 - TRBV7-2 TGTGCCAGCAGCTTAGGGCCCACTAACTATGGCTACACCTTC CASSLGPTNYGYTF
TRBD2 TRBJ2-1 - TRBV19 TGTGCCAGTAGTAGTAGATTAGCGGGGGGTTCGTACAATGAGCAGTTCTTC CASSSRLAGGSYNEQFF
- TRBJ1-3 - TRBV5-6 TGTGCCAGCAGCTTGGGACCGCTTGATTATGAAAACACCATATATTTT CASSLGPLDYENTIYF
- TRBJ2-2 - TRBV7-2 TGTGCCAGCAGCGAAACTAGGGGGGTGGTTCCGGAGCTGTTTTTT CASSETRGVVPELFF
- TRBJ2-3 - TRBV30 TGTGCCTGGATGCAATATACAGATACGCAGTATTTT CAWMQYTDTQYF
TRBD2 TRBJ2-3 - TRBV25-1 TGTGCCAGCAGTGAATGGAGCGGGGGGTCGAGCACAGATACGCAGTATTTT CASSEWSGGSSTDTQYF
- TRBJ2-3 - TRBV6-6 TGTGCCAGCAGTTACTTTGGAGCGGTACTCACAGATACGCAGTATTTT CASSYFGAVLTDTQYF
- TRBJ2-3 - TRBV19 TGTGCCAGTAGAACCAGGGCGTGGACAGATACGCAGTATTTT CASRTRAWTDTQYF
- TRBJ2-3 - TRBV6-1 TGTGCCAGCCTTCTGAGGGGTACCGACACAGATACGCAGTATTTT CASLLRGTDTDTQYF
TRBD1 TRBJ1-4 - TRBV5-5 TGTGCCAGCAGCATGGGAGACAGGGGCGTTATGAGCCATGAAAAACTGTTTTTT CASSMGDRGVMSHEKLFF
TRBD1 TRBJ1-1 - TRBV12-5 TGTGCTAGCTGGGGACAGGGGAGGAGCACTGAAGCTTTCTTT CASWGQGRSTEAFF
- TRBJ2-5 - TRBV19 TGTGCCAGTAGTATCGGGGTTGGTGCAGAGACCCAGTACTTC CASSIGVGAETQYF
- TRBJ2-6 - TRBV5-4 TGTGCCAGCAGCTTGGTTTCGCACGGGTCTGGGGCCAACGTCCTGACTTTC CASSLVSHGSGANVLTF
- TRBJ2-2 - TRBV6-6 TGTGCCAGCAGCTGGGGAGGGAACACCGGGGAGCTGTTTTTT CASSWGGNTGELFF
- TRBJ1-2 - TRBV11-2 TGTGCCAGCAGCCACAGGAACTCTGGCTACACCTTC CASSHRNSGYTF
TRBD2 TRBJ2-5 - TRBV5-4 TGTGCCAGCAGCTTGGGGACTAGTGAGACCCAGTACTTC CASSLGTSETQYF
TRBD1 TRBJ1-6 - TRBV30 TGTGCCTGGAGTAGAGGGACAGCAAATTCACCCCTCCACTTT CAWSRGTANSPLHF
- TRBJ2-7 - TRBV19 TGTGCCAGTAGTGCGCGGCCGGGCCAGAACTACGAGCAGTACTTC CASSARPGQNYEQYF
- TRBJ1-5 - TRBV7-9 TGTGCCAGCAGCTTAGCGCCTAGCGGGGACACAGATACGCAGCATTTT CASSLAPSGDTDTQHF
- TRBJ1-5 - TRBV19 TGTGCCAGCACCCCGGAGGGGGGATATAGCAATCAGCCCCAGCATTTT CASTPEGGYSNQPQHF
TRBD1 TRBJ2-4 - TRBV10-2 TGCGCCAGCAGACAGACAGGGACAGGGCCCAACATTCAGTACTTC CASRQTGTGPNIQYF
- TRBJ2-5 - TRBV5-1 TGCGCCAGCAGCTTGTCTAGGACCAGCGAGACCCAGTACTTC CASSLSRTSETQYF
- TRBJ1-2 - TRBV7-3 TGTGCCAGCAGCTTAACAGGGACCGGGAGCTACCCCTATGGCTACACCTTC CASSLTGTGSYPYGYTF
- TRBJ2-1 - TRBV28 TGTGCCAGCAGCAATAATGTGCAGTTCTTC CASSNNVQFF
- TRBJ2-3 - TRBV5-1 TGCGCCAGCAGAGAACAAGGCATCCTCACAGATACGCAGTATTTT CASREQGILTDTQYF
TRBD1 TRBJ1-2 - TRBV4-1 TGCGCCAGCAGCCGTTTAAGGGGGACAGCTGGGGGCTACACCTTC CASSRLRGTAGGYTF
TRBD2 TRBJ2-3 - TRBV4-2 TGTGCCAGCAGCCAAGAACTAGCGGGCACAGATACGCAGTATTTT CASSQELAGTDTQYF
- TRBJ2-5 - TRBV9 TGTGCCAGCAGCGTAGAGGGGACACCCCAAGAGACCCAGTACTTC CASSVEGTPQETQYF
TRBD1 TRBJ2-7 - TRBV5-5 TGTGCCAGCAGCTCCAACAGGGGCTCCTACGAGCAGTACTTC CASSSNRGSYEQYF
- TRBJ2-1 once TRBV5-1 TGCGCCAGCAGCCCGTACCCACGGGGGGCGCTCGGTGAGCAGTTCTTC CASSPYPRGALGEQFF
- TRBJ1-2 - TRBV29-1 TGCAGCGCCGATGACAGCAACTATGGCTACACCTTC CSADDSNYGYTF
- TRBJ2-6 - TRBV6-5 TGTGCCAGCAGTTGGGTCTCTGGGGCCAACGTCCTGACTTTC CASSWVSGANVLTF
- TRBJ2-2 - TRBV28 TGTGCCAGCAGTTTAGCAGGTGCCCGGGGGGAGCTGTTTTTT CASSLAGARGELFF
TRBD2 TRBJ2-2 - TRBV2 TGTGCCAGCAGTTGGGGCGGGGGGACCACCGGGGAGCTGTTTTTT CASSWGGGTTGELFF